This T cell receptor beta chain is from a study of OX40 agonist ivuxolimab in advanced cancers. About the investigation overall: Ivuxolimab, which targeted the costimulatory receptor OX40 (CD134), was an agonistic, fully human IgG2 monoclonal antibody. Partial responses were achieved by three dose-escalation patients, of whom one had hepatocellular carcinoma and two had cutaneous melanoma. In the dose-escalation cohort, roughly 80% of patients were male, and the mean age was roughly 60 years, with a range of roughly 20 to 80. The paper covers the monotherapy dose-escalation part of the phase I ivuxolimab trial, which included N of about 50 patients. Intravenous ivuxolimab was administered to patients every 2 weeks at six dose levels: 0.01, 0.1, 0.3, 1.5, 3 and 10 mg/kg. Peripheral TCRbeta sequencing aimed to test whether ivuxolimab altered TCR sequence diversity and caused clonal T-cell expansion. Of the 50 to 55 dose-escalation patients, hepatocellular carcinoma was present in roughly 19, melanoma in approximately 15, renal cell carcinoma in 9 and head and neck cancer in 9. Patients were allowed to have had prior anti-PD-1, anti-PD-L1 or anti-CTLA-4 therapy, and around two fifths of the dose-escalation patients had been treated with checkpoint inhibitors.

V is shortened by 2 bases, J by 3 bases, and the region joining them spans 11 bases. CDR1 SGHAT and CDR2 FQNNGV were looked up in the germline V gene. The CDR3, from cysteine to phenylalanine, totals 14 residues. The retained sequence is limited to the CDR3, 42 bases, with the frame set at the first base. Results the study describes overall, beyond this receptor: The antigen specificity of the peripheral T cells that underwent clonal expansion was not determined. After ivuxolimab, more expanded clones were found on average in CD8+ T cells than in CD4+ T cells. Low levels of normalized T-cell clonal expansion were also seen in some patients who did not respond. Clonal expansion of both CD4+ and CD8+ blood T cells was observed from baseline to week 6 at doses 0.1 to 3.0 mg/kg. In partial responders in the 0.1-3.0 mg/kg groups, normalized peripheral clonal expansion was found to be among the lowest, especially among CD8+ T cells.

Concerning this clone: This receptor's antigen is unknown. No clone much larger than this one lies a single base away; base qualities are absent.

The trial excluded patients who had a history of autoimmune disease or who were on systemic immunosuppression. Peripheral blood for TCR sequencing was collected from all dose cohorts at baseline, on cycle 4 day 1, and on cycle 7 day 1. The samples were taken from a phase I, first-in-human, multicenter, open-label dose-escalation trial of ivuxolimab. Adults with locally advanced or metastatic melanoma, renal cell carcinoma, hepatocellular carcinoma or head and neck squamous cell carcinoma were enrolled in the trial. CD4+ and CD8+ T cells were sorted separately from peripheral blood before TCR sequencing. For sequencing of the TCRbeta CDR3 region, genomic DNA was extracted from the sorted cells. TCRbeta CDR3 regions were sequenced using the immunoSEQ Assay. This immuneACCESS table, as held by TCRdb, lists in-frame sequences with V and J called but not all clones. Of the missing ones, under half trace to an unresolved V gene in checked studies; the others have no known cause. This sample comprises roughly 74,000 clones, approximately 95% of them detected only once. Together, the top ten hold around 21% of the sample.

The sample in question was CD4+ or CD8+ T cells sorted from blood, obtained in a trial of the OX40 agonist ivuxolimab. This sequence was found in an adult with an advanced solid tumor such as melanoma, head and neck, liver or kidney cancer. The receptor chain draws on TRBV11-2 and TRBJ2-7; TRBD2 is a weak D gene call, 5 bases matching. This receptor has the CDR3 CASSLQYSGYEQYF. The sequenced DNA: TGTGCCAGCAGCTTACAATACAGCGGCTACGAGCAGTACTTC.